This T cell receptor beta chain was identified during a study of blood T cell repertoires in COVID-19. Study details: From the United States, Italy and Spain came samples of acute and convalescent COVID-19. PBMCs, B-cell-depleted T cells, or T cells were the source of the cDNA or gDNA that made up the material.

J was trimmed by 6 bases and V by 5 bases; bases with no gene match: 16. CDR1 SEHNR and CDR2 FQNEAQ come from the germline V gene (reference sequence). The CDR3 loop spans 17 amino acids. Under the authors' procedure: Estimation of nucleated cell counts was performed using reference gene primer amplification. Produced via immunoSEQ multiplex PCR; TCRdb's table is partial and in-frame only. That table supplies the V and J calls and clone size; D and trimming were determined from the DNA. The table records under 40,000 clones, approximately 91% of them present only once. The sequence came from a man between 65 and 85 years old with active COVID-19. Input material: peripheral blood. This chain uses TRBV7-9 with TRBJ2-1; 7 bases agree with TRBD1. DNA of the CDR3: TGTGCCAGCAGCCCCCCGATAAGACAGGGAGTGTTCAATGAGCAGTTCTTC. This encodes CASSPPIRQGVFNEQFF.